Listed below are T cell receptor beta chains from one sample, sequenced in a study of CD8 T cells in ankylosing spondylitis. One entry per CDR3 protein, called by TCRdb with MiXCR from the 5' RACE reads. The sample carries some 250,000 distinct CDR3 sequences, roughly 25% recorded once. Sequencing used blood, either unsorted or a sorted T cell fraction (not recorded which). These receptors all stem from a male donor with ankylosing spondylitis or in good health (not recorded which). CDR3s include the opening cysteine and the closing phenylalanine or tryptophan. The D gene is left open where the match is weak. Size values are once, few and many counts, or a class for expanded clones, and some rows have none.

.,many,TRBV28,TRBJ2-5,TGTGCCAGCGGGTCTCCGGGGGCGGGGCAAGAGACCCAGTACTTC,CASGSPGAGQETQYF
.,few,TRBV20-1,TRBJ2-1,TGCAGTGCTAGTGGACAGAATATTTACAATGAGCAGTTCTTC,CSASGQNIYNEQFF
TRBD2,.,TRBV12-3/TRBV12-4,TRBJ2-1,TGTGCCAGCAGTAGCGGGGGGCGCGATCTCTCCTACAATGAGCAGTTCTTC,CASSSGGRDLSYNEQFF
.,many,TRBV7-9,TRBJ1-5,TGTGCCTCAGGAGCGGGGGAGAAGTCACAGCCCCAGCATTTT,CASGAGEKSQPQHF
TRBD2,.,TRBV7-2,TRBJ2-5,TGTGCCAGCAGCAGGAATCGAGCGGGGGGCGGAGAGACCCAGTACTTC,CASSRNRAGGGETQYF
.,.,TRBV7-2,TRBJ2-7,TGTGCCAGCAGCACCTGGGGGATCTACGAGCAGTACTTC,CASSTWGIYEQYF
.,.,TRBV2,TRBJ1-1,TGTGCCAGCAGTCCCGAATGGGGGGGCACTGAAGCTTTCTTT,CASSPEWGGTEAFF
TRBD1,.,TRBV20-1,TRBJ2-3,TGCAGTGCTAGCCCGGGACAGGGATTAGATACGCAGTATTTT,CSASPGQGLDTQYF
TRBD1,.,TRBV20-1,TRBJ2-3,TGCAGCTACCAATGGGGACAGGCCACAGATACGCAGTATTTT,CSYQWGQATDTQYF
.,.,TRBV11-2,TRBJ2-7,TGTGCCAGCATCGAAGGGGCCCACCCGTCCTACGAGCAGTACTTC,CASIEGAHPSYEQYF
.,many,TRBV28,TRBJ1-5,TGTGCCAGCAGTTTAATTGGTCAGGGGTATCAGCCCCAGCATTTT,CASSLIGQGYQPQHF
.,many,TRBV15,TRBJ1-2,TGTGCCACCAGCACTGGGGCTAAGACAGTTTCTGGCTACACCTTC,CATSTGAKTVSGYTF
TRBD1,.,TRBV5-1,TRBJ2-2,TGCGCCAGCAGCTGGAGTGGACAGGGGAACACCGGGGAGCTGTTTTTT,CASSWSGQGNTGELFF
.,few,TRBV6-4,TRBJ2-7,TGTGCCAGCAGTGACTCGAGTCGAGGCAGCACCTACGAGCAGTACTTC,CASSDSSRGSTYEQYF
.,.,TRBV20-1,TRBJ1-2,TGCAGTGCTAGAGATTTGGTCCGGGATGGCTACACCTTC,CSARDLVRDGYTF